These 29 T cell receptor beta chains came from one sample sequenced in a study of T cell repertoires in cytomegalovirus infection. Their antigens are not known. Each CDR3 protein gets one entry after TCRdb re-called the reads with MiXCR. The table lists 900,000 to 950,000 distinct CDR3 sequences, roughly 31% of them singletons, with more than 12% in the top ten. The input for sequencing was cultured CD8+ T cells from PBMCs, taken from culture after CMV antigen stimulation. These receptors were obtained from a human donor in good health (CMV status not recorded). Some clones in this sample may be carry-over from other donors' samples.

This clonotype appeared a few times. The chain carries TRBV27 and TRBJ1-6; D is undetermined. Trimming stripped 5 bases from V and 0 bases from J, with 20 bases between. The CDR3 loop spans 19 amino acids. The germline gives CDR1 MNHEY, CDR2 SMNVEV (reference sequence). The CDR3 coding sequence is TGTGCCAGCAGTCCCTCTCTCCTATCCTCGGCCTCCTATAATTCACCCCTCCACTTT. Translated, it gives CASSPSLLSSASYNSPLHF.

The rearrangement links TRBV5-5 to TRBJ1-2; D is possibly TRBD1 (5 bases). Trimming removed 0 bases at V and 8 bases at J, with 14 bases between. The CDR3 runs 14 residues. Germline V gene data show CDR1 as SGHKS and CDR2 as YYEKEE (reference sequence). The CDR3 is CASSLETVSGGYTF. In DNA, the CDR3 is TGTGCCAGCAGCTTGGAAACGGTTTCAGGGGGCTACACCTTC.

The sample holds a few counts of this clonotype. The V gene is TRBV20-1, the J gene TRBJ2-5, with unresolved D. V lost 1 base and J 0 bases, leaving 12 bases between the germline ends. Germline V gene lookup returns CDR1 DFQATT and CDR2 SNEGSKA (reference sequence). The CDR3 spans 15 residues. Here the CDR3 reads CSARGGRRYQETQYF. The CDR3 DNA sequence: TGCAGTGCTAGAGGGGGTAGGCGGTACCAAGAGACCCAGTACTTC.

The sample holds a few counts of this clonotype. The V call is TRBV6-5, the J call TRBJ2-7; 7 positions agree with TRBD1. The CDR3 length is 19 residues. J gave up 2 bases and V 0 bases, and 16 bases lay outside the gene matches. Per germline, CDR1 MNHEY and CDR2 SVGAGI. CDR3 DNA sequence: TGTGCCAGCAGTTACTCGAGGGGGCGGACAGGCGCTTTTACCTACGAGCAGTACTTC. It encodes CASSYSRGRTGAFTYEQYF.

This clonotype turned up a few times. This chain connects TRBV27 to TRBJ1-5, with 7 bases aligning to TRBD1. After removal of 4 bases from V and 4 bases from J, the junction contained 4 bases not matched to a gene. Germline V CDR1 and CDR2: MNHEY, SMNVEV (reference sequence). This CDR3 has 14 residues. DNA of the CDR3: TGTGCCAGCAGTTCGCTACAGGGGAATCAGCCCCAGCATTTT. Protein sequence: CASSSLQGNQPQHF.

This clonotype has ten or more counts. As DNA, the CDR3 is TGTGCCAGCAGCTTAGCGTTAGGACGGACAACGCCCTACAATGAGCAGTTCTTC. It yields the protein CASSLALGRTTPYNEQFF. This chain links TRBV7-2 with TRBJ2-1; weak D call: TRBD1 (5 bases). This CDR3 contains 18 residues. Per the germline V gene, CDR1 is SGHTA and CDR2 is FQGNSA. Trimming took 0 bases from V and 2 from J, leaving 17 bases between them.

This clonotype has just a few counts. V gene TRBV4-3 combines with J gene TRBJ2-3; D might be TRBD1 (6 bases). This CDR3 is 18 amino acids long. Trimming stripped 1 base from V and 4 bases from J, with 21 bases between. Germline V gene data show CDR1 as LGHNA and CDR2 as YSLEER. The CDR3 nucleotides are TGCGCCAGCAGCCAAGGGACGGCGTTTCCCAGGGGCCCAGATACGCAGTATTTT. Amino acids: CASSQGTAFPRGPDTQYF.

V is TRBV6-5 and J is TRBJ2-2; 8 bases are a match to TRBD1. Germline V lookup: CDR1 MNHEY, CDR2 SVGAGI. Losses at the gene ends were 7 bases for V and 4 bases for J; bases not matched to a gene: 8. The length of the CDR3 is 15 residues. The CDR3 protein is CASTPDRGGTGELFF. The DNA of the CDR3 is TGTGCCAGCACTCCTGACAGGGGTGGCACCGGGGAGCTGTTTTTT.

This rearrangement joins TRBV5-1 to TRBJ1-2; TRBD1 matches at 8 bases. From germline, CDR1 is SGHRS and CDR2 YFSETQ. J gave up 3 bases and V 0 bases, and 4 bases lay outside the gene matches. CDR3 size: 15 residues. CDR3 in DNA: TGCGCCAGCAGCTTGGCCCAACAGGGGGACTATGGCTACACCTTC. Residues: CASSLAQQGDYGYTF.

The chain's CDR3 is CASSYSGQANTGELFF. The CDR3 DNA sequence: TGTGCCAGCAGTTACTCGGGACAGGCGAACACCGGGGAGCTGTTTTTT. This chain uses TRBV6-6 with TRBJ2-2; 8 positions agree with TRBD1. V shed 0 bases and J 0 bases; nucleotides not matched to a gene: 0. The CDR3 is 16 residues long. Germline CDR1 is MNHNY and CDR2 is SVGAGI (reference sequence).

The table lists this clonotype with a few counts. The V and J genes are TRBV5-4 and TRBJ2-2; D is uncertain. Trimming stripped 1 base from V and 7 bases from J, with 14 bases between. This CDR3 is built from 15 residues. Germline V gene lookup returns CDR1 SGHNT and CDR2 YYREEE (reference sequence). The CDR3 reads CASSLNGLSNGELFF. In nucleotides, the CDR3 is TGTGCCAGCAGCTTGAATGGTCTTAGCAACGGGGAGCTGTTTTTT.

V usage is TRBV28 and J usage is TRBJ1-5; 10 bases match TRBD1. The length of the CDR3 is 16 residues. With V trimmed by 5 bases and J by 2 bases, 6 bases remained unmatched. The germline CDR1 and CDR2 sequences are MDHEN and SYDVKM. CDR3 amino acids: CASSVTGTGGNQPQHF. CDR3 bases: TGTGCCAGCAGTGTCACCGGGACAGGGGGCAATCAGCCCCAGCATTTT.

J is TRBJ2-1 and V is TRBV27, with D tentatively TRBD1 or TRBD2 (5 bases each). The CDR3 has 13 amino acids. The V and J ends lost 3 bases and 6 bases respectively, with 9 bases between them. Germline lookup yields CDR1 MNHEY and CDR2 SMNVEV (reference sequence). The CDR3 is CASSFTRGNEQFF. CDR3 coding DNA: TGTGCCAGCAGTTTCACTAGGGGCAATGAGCAGTTCTTC.

The chain has TRBV29-1 and TRBJ2-2; D might be TRBD1 (5 bases). This CDR3 has 16 amino acids. V lost 0 bases and J lost 4, with 15 bases in between. Germline V CDR1 and CDR2: SQVTM, ANQGSEA. CDR3: CSVEDSIRQGTGELFF. The CDR3 DNA is TGCAGCGTTGAAGATTCAATTAGGCAGGGCACCGGGGAGCTGTTTTTT.

About this clonotype: The junction departs from germline at one end; a sequencing error may be responsible. V is TRBV5-6 and J is TRBJ1-5; no clear D. Germline CDR1 reads SGHDT; CDR2 reads YYEEEE. This CDR3 is built from 16 residues. CDR3 sequence (DNA): TGTGCCAACAGCTCCCGTGGTAGTTATAGCAATCAGCCCCAGCATTTT. Protein sequence: CANSSRGSYSNQPQHF.

In this sample, this clonotype turned up a few times. CDR3: CASSRRGGERGTDTQYF. CDR3 DNA: TGTGCCAGCAGTCGACGGGGGGGCGAAAGGGGCACAGATACGCAGTATTTT. The chain employs TRBV27 and TRBJ2-3; 8 nucleotides line up with TRBD2. The trim removed 5 bases at V and 1 base at J, leaving 11 bases unmatched. In germline, CDR1 is MNHEY, CDR2 SMNVEV (reference sequence). The CDR3 is made up of 17 amino acids.

This clonotype has only a few counts. This chain joins TRBV28 and TRBJ2-1; 8 bases are shared with TRBD1. The V and J ends lost 3 bases and 3 bases, in that order; junction bases with no gene match: 4. Germline V gives CDR1 MDHEN, CDR2 SYDVKM. There are 15 residues in the CDR3. Written as DNA, the CDR3 is TGTGCCAGCAGTTTTAGGGGACAGGACTACAATGAGCAGTTCTTC. Its translation: CASSFRGQDYNEQFF.

This clonotype showed up just a few times. The gene calls are TRBV25-1 and TRBJ1-2; unclear D gene. Looked up from germline, CDR1 is MGHDK and CDR2 is SYGVNS. This CDR3 spans 14 amino acids. Between the trimmed V and J ends, which lost 6 bases and 8 bases, there was a span of 19 bases. CDR3 protein: CASSDSTEMGGYTF. The CDR3 nucleotides are TGTGCCAGCAGCGATTCCACGGAGATGGGCGGCTACACCTTC.

This clonotype was detected a few times. This chain links TRBV5-8 with TRBJ1-2; unclear D gene. V lost 1 base and J lost 2, with 6 bases in between. The CDR3 extends over 13 amino acids. CDR1 and CDR2 (germline): SGHTS, YDEGEE. For the CDR3, the DNA is TGTGCCAGCAGCTTGATGGGGAACTATGGCTACACCTTC. It specifies CASSLMGNYGYTF.

This clonotype was seen ten or more times. The rearrangement uses TRBV7-8 and TRBJ2-2; TRBD1 matches 8 bases. Germline values: CDR1 SGHVS, CDR2 FQNEAQ. Losses at the gene ends were 3 bases for V and 7 bases for J; bases not matched to a gene: 4. This CDR3 region has 14 residues. The chain's CDR3 is CASSFDRGGGELFF. DNA for the CDR3: TGTGCCAGCAGCTTTGACAGGGGCGGCGGGGAGCTGTTTTTT.

V usage is TRBV5-5 and J usage is TRBJ2-2; 10 nucleotides line up with TRBD1. This CDR3 has 15 amino acids. Germline CDR1 SGHKS, CDR2 YYEKEE (reference sequence). With V trimmed by 7 bases and J by 6 bases, 9 bases remained unmatched. The chain's CDR3 is CASGPGQGFSGELFF. CDR3 DNA: TGTGCCAGCGGACCGGGACAGGGGTTCTCCGGGGAGCTGTTTTTT.

The CDR3 DNA sequence: TGTGCCAGCAGAACAGGGTTGGCTGAAAAACTGTTTTTT. Amino acids: CASRTGLAEKLFF. V gene TRBV27 combines with J gene TRBJ1-4; maybe TRBD1 (6 bases). The ends were cut back, 6 bases at V and 7 bases at J, with 12 bases in the middle. The CDR3 totals 13 residues. The germline gives CDR1 MNHEY, CDR2 SMNVEV (reference sequence).

About this clonotype: A much larger clone lies one base from this, so it may be a read error. The rearrangement joins TRBV6-2 or TRBV6-3 to TRBJ2-2; D is possibly TRBD2 (5 bases). V was cut by 0 bases and J by 3 bases, with 8 bases left in between. The CDR3 spans 15 residues. Germline CDR1 is MNHEY and CDR2 is SVGEGT. The CDR3 coding sequence is TGTGCCAGCAGTTACTCTCTAGCCGACACCGGGGAGCTGTTTTTT. As protein: CASSYSLADTGELFF.

This chain connects TRBV10-3 to TRBJ1-2, with D perhaps matching TRBD1 (6 bases). The germline gives CDR1 ENHRY, CDR2 SYGVKD. The CDR3 consists of 15 residues. The V and J ends lost 4 bases and 3 bases respectively, with 15 bases between them. CDR3 nucleotides: TGTGCCATCAGTGCATTGACAGGTTACGACTATGGCTACACCTTC. Its translation: CAISALTGYDYGYTF.

V usage is TRBV7-6 and J usage is TRBJ2-3; 12 positions match TRBD2. This CDR3 is built from 16 residues. Germline CDR1 and CDR2: SGHVS and FNYEAQ. V shed 5 bases, J shed 4 bases, and the junction held 7 bases outside the gene matches. DNA of the CDR3: TGTGCCAGCAGCCCTCGACTAGCGGGGGAAGCAGATACGCAGTATTTT. Translating gives CASSPRLAGEADTQYF. Based on the CDR3 plus reference TRBV7-6 and TRBJ2-3, the full variable domain is GAGVSQSPRYKVTKRGQDVALRCDPISGHVSLYWYRQALGQGPEFLTYFNYEAQQDKSGLPNDRFSAERPEGSISTLTIQRTEQRDSAMYRCASSPRLAGEADTQYFGPGTRLTVL.

This clonotype was counted ten times or more. The CDR3 spells CASSPGQGAADTQYF. The CDR3 DNA reads as TGTGCCAGCAGCCCCGGACAGGGGGCGGCAGATACGCAGTATTTT. The chain links TRBV7-9 to TRBJ2-3; 11 nucleotides agree with TRBD1. The CDR3 loop spans 15 amino acids. CDR1 is SEHNR, CDR2 FQNEAQ, per germline (reference sequence). The J segment lost 4 bases and the V segment lost 5 bases, leaving 5 bases of the junction unmatched.

Comments on this clonotype: A much more abundant neighbour one base away suggests this may be a read error. The chain is built from TRBV28 and TRBJ2-3; no clear D gene. The germline gives CDR1 MDHEN, CDR2 SYDVKM. This CDR3 is 14 amino acids long. The CDR3 DNA follows: TGTGCCAACAGTCAAGGACCCAAGGCAGATACGCAGTATTTT. Amino acid sequence: CANSQGPKADTQYF.

The CDR3 DNA is TGTGCCAGCAGAGCCAGACTAGCGGGGCTTAATCAAGAGACCCAGTACTTC. Amino acid sequence: CASRARLAGLNQETQYF. The chain is built from TRBV2 and TRBJ2-5; TRBD2 agrees at 11 bases. This CDR3 comprises 17 residues. Germline lookup yields CDR1 SNHLY and CDR2 FYNNEI. With 6 bases clipped from V and 2 bases from J, the junction kept 11 bases outside the gene matches.

This chain connects TRBV5-4 to TRBJ2-2, with 7 bases fitting TRBD1. CDR3 size: 15 residues. J was trimmed by 3 bases and V by 4 bases; bases with no gene match: 6. Germline V gene data show CDR1 as SGHNT and CDR2 as YYREEE (reference sequence). CDR3 DNA: TGTGCCAGCAGCAACCGGGACAGAGACACCGGGGAGCTGTTTTTT. Residues: CASSNRDRDTGELFF.